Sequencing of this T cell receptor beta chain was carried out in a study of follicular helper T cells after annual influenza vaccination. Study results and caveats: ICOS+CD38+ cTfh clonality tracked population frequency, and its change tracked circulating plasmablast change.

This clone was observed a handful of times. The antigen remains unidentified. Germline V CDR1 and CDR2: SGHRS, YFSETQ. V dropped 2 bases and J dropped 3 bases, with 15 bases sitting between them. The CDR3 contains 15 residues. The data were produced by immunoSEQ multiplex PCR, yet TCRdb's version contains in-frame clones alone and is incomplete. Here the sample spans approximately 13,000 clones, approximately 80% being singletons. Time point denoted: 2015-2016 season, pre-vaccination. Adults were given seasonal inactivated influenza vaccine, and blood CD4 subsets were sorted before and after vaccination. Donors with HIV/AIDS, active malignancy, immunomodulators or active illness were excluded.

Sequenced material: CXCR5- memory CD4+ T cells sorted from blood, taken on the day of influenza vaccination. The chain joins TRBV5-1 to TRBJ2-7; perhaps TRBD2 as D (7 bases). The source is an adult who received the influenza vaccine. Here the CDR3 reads CASSFSGGGLYEQYF. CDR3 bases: TGCGCCAGCAGCTTCTCGGGCGGGGGCCTCTACGAGCAGTACTTC. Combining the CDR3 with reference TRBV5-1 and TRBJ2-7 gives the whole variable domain KAGVTQTPRYLIKTRGQQVTLSCSPISGHRSVSWYQQTPGQGLQFLFEYFSETQRNKGNFPGRFSGRQFSNSRSEMNVSTLELGDSALYLCASSFSGGGLYEQYFGPGTRLTVT.